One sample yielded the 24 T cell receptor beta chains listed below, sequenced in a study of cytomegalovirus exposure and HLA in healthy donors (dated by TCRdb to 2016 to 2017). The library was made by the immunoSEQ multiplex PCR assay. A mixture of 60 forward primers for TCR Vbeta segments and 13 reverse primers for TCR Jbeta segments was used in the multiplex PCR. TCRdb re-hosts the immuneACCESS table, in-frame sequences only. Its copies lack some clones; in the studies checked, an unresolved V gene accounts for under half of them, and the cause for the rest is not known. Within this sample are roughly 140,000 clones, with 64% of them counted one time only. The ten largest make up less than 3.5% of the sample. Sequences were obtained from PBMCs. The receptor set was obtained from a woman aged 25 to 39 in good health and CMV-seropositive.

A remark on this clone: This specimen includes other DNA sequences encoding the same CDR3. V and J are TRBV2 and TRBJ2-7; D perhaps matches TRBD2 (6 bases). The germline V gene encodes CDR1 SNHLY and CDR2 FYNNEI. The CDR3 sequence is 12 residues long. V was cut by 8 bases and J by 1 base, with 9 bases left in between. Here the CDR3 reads CASRDSSYEQYF. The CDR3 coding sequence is TGTGCCAGCCGGGACTCTTCCTACGAGCAGTACTTC.

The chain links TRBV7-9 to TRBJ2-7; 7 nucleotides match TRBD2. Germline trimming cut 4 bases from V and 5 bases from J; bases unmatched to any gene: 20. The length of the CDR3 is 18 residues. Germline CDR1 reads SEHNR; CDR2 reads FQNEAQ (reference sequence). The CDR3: CASSSLLVVSSGKNEQYF. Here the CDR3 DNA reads TGTGCCAGCAGCTCCCTTCTCGTGGTTTCCAGCGGGAAAAACGAGCAGTACTTC. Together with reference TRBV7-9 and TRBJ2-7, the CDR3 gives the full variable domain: DTGVSQNPRHKITKRGQNVTFRCDPISEHNRLYWYRQTLGQGPEFLTYFQNEAQLEKSRLLSDRFSAERPKGSFSTLEIQRTEQGDSAMYLCASSSLLVVSSGKNEQYFGPGTRLTVT.

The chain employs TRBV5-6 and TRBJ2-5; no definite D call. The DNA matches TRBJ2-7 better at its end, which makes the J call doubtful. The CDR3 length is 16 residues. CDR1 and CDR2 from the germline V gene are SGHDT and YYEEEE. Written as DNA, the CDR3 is TGTGCCAGCAGCTTATGGGCCGACCAACTTACCTACGAGCAGTACTTC. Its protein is CASSLWADQLTYEQYF.

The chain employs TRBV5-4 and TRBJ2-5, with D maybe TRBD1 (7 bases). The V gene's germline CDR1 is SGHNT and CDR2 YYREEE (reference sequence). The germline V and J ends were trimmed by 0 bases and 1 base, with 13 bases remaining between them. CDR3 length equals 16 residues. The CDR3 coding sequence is TGTGCCAGCAGCTTGGCGGCGGGACAGATCCAAGAGACCCAGTACTTC. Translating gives CASSLAAGQIQETQYF.

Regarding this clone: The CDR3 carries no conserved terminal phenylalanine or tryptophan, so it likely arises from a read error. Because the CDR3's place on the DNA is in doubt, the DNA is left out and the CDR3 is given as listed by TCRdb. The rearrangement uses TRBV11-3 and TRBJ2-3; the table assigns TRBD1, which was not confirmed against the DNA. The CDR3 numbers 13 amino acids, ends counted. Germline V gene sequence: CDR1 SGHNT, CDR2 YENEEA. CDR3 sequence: CASRAPQGSSLSV.

The CDR3 sequence is CASSYSDRPGELFF. The CDR3 DNA reads as TGTGCCAGCAGTTACTCGGACAGGCCCGGGGAGCTGTTTTTT. V and J are TRBV2 and TRBJ2-2; 7 nucleotides align to TRBD1. The V segment lost 5 bases and the J segment 6 bases; nucleotides outside the gene matches: 6. The CDR3 is 14 amino acids. The germline gives CDR1 SNHLY, CDR2 FYNNEI. Looking up the rest from reference TRBV2 and TRBJ2-2 gives the full variable domain: EPEVTQTPSHQVTQMGQEVILRCVPISNHLYFYWYRQILGQKVEFLVSFYNNEISEKSEIFDDQFSVERPDGSNFTLKIRSTKLEDSAMYFCASSYSDRPGELFFGEGSRLTVL.

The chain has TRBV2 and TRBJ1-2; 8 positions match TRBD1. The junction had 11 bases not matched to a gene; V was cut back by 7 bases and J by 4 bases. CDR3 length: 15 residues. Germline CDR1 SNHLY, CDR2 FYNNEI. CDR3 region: CASKISGQGRYGYTF. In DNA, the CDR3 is TGTGCCAGCAAGATTAGTGGACAGGGACGCTATGGCTACACCTTC.

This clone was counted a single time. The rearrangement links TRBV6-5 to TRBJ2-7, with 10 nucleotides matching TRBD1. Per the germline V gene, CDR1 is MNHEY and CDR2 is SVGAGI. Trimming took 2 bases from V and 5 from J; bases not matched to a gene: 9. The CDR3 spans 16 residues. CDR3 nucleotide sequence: TGTGCCAGCAGTTACGATGGTCCCGGGACAGGGGACGAGCAGTACTTC. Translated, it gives CASSYDGPGTGDEQYF.

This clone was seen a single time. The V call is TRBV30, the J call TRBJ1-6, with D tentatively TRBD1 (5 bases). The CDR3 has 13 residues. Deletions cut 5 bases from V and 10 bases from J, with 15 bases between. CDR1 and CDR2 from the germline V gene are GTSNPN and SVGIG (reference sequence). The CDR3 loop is CAWAGSRGSPLHF. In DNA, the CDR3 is TGTGCCTGGGCCGGGTCGCGGGGGTCACCCCTCCACTTT.

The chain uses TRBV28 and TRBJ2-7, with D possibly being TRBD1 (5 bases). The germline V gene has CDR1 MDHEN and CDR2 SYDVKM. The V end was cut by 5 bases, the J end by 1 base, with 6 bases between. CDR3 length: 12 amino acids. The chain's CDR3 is CASSRQSYEQYF. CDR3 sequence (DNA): TGTGCCAGCAGTCGACAGTCCTACGAGCAGTACTTC. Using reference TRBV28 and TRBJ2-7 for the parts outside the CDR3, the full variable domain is DVKVTQSSRYLVKRTGEKVFLECVQDMDHENMFWYRQDPGLGLRLIYFSYDVKMKEKGDIPEGYSVSREKKERFSLILESASTNQTSMYLCASSRQSYEQYFGPGTRLTVT.

In DNA, the CDR3 is TGTGCCAGCAGCCGGGACTATAACTACGAGCAGTACTTC. Protein sequence: CASSRDYNYEQYF. The V gene is TRBV7-2, the J gene TRBJ2-7, with 7 positions matching TRBD2. V lost 5 bases to trimming and J lost 3 bases; unmatched junction nucleotides: 4. Germline CDR1 SGHTA, CDR2 FQGNSA. The length of the CDR3 is 13 residues.

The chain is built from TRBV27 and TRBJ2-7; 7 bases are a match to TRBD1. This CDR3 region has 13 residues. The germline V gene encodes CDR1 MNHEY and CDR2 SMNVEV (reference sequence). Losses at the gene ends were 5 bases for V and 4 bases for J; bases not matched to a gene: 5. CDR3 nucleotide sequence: TGTGCCAGCAGTAGGACAGGTCGGTACGAGCAGTACTTC. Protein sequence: CASSRTGRYEQYF.

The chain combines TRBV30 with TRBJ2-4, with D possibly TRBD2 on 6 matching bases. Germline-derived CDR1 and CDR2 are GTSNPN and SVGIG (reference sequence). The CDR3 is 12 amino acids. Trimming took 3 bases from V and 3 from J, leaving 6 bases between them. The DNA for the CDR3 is TGTGCCTGGAGGCGGGACAAAAACATTCAGTACTTC. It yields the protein CAWRRDKNIQYF.

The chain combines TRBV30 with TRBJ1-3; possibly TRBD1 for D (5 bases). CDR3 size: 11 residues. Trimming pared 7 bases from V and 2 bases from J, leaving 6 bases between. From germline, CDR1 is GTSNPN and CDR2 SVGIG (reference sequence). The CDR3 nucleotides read TGTGCCTCAGGGACTGGAAACACCATATATTTT. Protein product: CASGTGNTIYF.

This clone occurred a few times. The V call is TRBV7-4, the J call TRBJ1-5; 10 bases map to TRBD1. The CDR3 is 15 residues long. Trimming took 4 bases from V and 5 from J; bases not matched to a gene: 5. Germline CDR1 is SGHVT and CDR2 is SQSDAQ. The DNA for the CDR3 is TGTGCCAGCAGCTGTCTGGACAGGGGGTATCAGCCCCAGCATTTT. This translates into CASSCLDRGYQPQHF.

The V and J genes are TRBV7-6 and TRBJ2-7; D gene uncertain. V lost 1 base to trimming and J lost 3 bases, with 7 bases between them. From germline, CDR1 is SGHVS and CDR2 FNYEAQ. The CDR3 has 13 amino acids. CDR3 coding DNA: TGTGCCAGCAGCTTAGATCTAGACTACGAGCAGTACTTC. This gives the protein CASSLDLDYEQYF.

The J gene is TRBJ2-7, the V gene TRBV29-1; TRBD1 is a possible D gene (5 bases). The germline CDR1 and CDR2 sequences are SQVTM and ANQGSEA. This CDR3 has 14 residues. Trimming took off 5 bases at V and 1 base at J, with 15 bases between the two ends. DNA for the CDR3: TGCAGCGTTTTTGACAGAGCGCTATCCTACGAGCAGTACTTC. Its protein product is CSVFDRALSYEQYF.

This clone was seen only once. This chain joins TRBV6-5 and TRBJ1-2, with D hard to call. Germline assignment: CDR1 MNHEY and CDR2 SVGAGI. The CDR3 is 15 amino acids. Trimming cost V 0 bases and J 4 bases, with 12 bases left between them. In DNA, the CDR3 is TGTGCCAGCAGTTACTCGTATAGGCGGGCCTATGGCTACACCTTC. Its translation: CASSYSYRRAYGYTF.

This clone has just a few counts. The CDR3 sequence is CASSKLAGGSWNEQFF. The CDR3 coding sequence is TGTGCCAGCAGCAAACTAGCGGGAGGGTCATGGAATGAGCAGTTCTTC. V and J are TRBV27 and TRBJ2-1; the match to TRBD2 covers 13 bases. V lost 6 bases, J lost 7 bases, and 9 bases stayed unmatched. This CDR3 comprises 16 residues. Germline CDR1 is MNHEY and CDR2 is SMNVEV (reference sequence).

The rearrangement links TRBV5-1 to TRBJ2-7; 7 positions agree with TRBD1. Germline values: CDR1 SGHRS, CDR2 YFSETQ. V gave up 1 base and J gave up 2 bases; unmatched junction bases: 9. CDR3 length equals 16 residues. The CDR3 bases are TGCGCCAGCAGCTTGTCCCCGAGGACAGGTACCTACGAGCAGTACTTC. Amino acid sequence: CASSLSPRTGTYEQYF.

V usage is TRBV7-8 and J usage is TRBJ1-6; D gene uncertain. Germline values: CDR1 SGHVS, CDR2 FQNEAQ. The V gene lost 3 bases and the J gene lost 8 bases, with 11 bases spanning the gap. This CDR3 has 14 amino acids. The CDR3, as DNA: TGTGCCAGCAGCTTGTCGCGGATGGATTCACCCCTCCACTTT. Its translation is CASSLSRMDSPLHF.

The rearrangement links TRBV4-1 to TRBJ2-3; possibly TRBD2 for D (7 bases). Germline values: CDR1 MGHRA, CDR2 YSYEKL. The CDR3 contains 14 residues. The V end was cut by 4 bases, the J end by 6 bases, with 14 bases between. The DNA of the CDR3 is TGCGCCAGCAGCCCCCGCGCGGGGGCTGATACGCAGTATTTT. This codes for CASSPRAGADTQYF.

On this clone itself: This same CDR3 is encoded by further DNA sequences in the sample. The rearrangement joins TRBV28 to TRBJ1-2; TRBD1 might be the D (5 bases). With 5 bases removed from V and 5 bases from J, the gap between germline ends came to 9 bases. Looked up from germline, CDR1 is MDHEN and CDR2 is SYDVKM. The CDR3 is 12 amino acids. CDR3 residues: CASSLGGYGYTF. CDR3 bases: TGTGCCAGCAGTCTTGGGGGGTATGGCTACACCTTC.

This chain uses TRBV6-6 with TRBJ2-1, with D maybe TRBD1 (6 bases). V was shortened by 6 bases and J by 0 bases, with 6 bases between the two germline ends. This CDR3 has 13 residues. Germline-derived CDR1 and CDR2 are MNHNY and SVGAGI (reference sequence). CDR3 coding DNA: TGTGCCAGCAGACAGGGCTCCTACAATGAGCAGTTCTTC. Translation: CASRQGSYNEQFF.